This T cell receptor beta chain was sequenced during a study of CD8 T cells in ankylosing spondylitis. For TCR beta, libraries came from quantitative 5'-RACE with molecular barcodes. TCRdb itself ran the 5' RACE reads through MiXCR, one entry per CDR3 protein. The table has about 800,000 distinct CDR3 sequences, roughly 12% seen once. As concerns this clonotype: No antigen is known for it.

Germline values: CDR1 MNHEY, CDR2 SVGAGI. The CDR3 is 15 residues long. Trimming took off 2 bases at V and 5 bases at J, with 12 bases between the two ends. Study conclusions and caveats: According to the report, clones linked to the disease were significantly enriched in matched synovial fluid samples taken from ankylosing spondylitis patients. There was a TCR beta motif, made of eight highly homologous variants, that appeared characteristic of ankylosing spondylitis blood.

This TCR derives from a male donor with ankylosing spondylitis. The chain couples TRBV6-5 to TRBJ2-2; D is perhaps TRBD1 (5 bases). Sequencing was done on a sample of blood, either unsorted or a sorted T cell fraction (not recorded which). The DNA of the CDR3 is TGTGCCAGCAGTTACACAAGGGGTGGGACCGGGGAGCTGTTTTTT. Encoded protein: CASSYTRGGTGELFF.